In this sample, the clone carrying this T cell receptor (beta chain) turned up once. Its target is unknown. The sample originates from a study of beta chain features in type 1 diabetes. General study results and limits: The similarity of naive, central memory and Treg TCRB repertoires appeared greater among patients than among healthy donors.

Trimming stripped 2 bases from V and 3 bases from J, with 8 bases between. The germline V gene encodes CDR1 GTSNPN and CDR2 SVGIG (reference sequence). The CDR3 spans 12 residues. cDNA synthesis used the whole RNA isolate, giving expressed TCRB sequences. Naive, central memory and regulatory T cell samples averaged around 3.3 million reads. TCRdb keeps only in-frame clones here, not all; method: immunoSEQ multiplex PCR. The sample gives 250,000 or so clones, more than 65% of which show up once; almost 0.055% is in the top ten. Isolation of CD4+ naive, central memory, regulatory and stem cell-like memory cells was achieved by sorting via CD45RO/CCR7/CD25/CD127/CD95/CD27. Post-sort purity exceeded 95% for all sorted populations.

The J gene is TRBJ2-7, the V gene TRBV30; weak D call: TRBD1 (5 bases). Sequencing was performed on naive CD4+ T cells from blood. The TCR originated in a man between 25 and 39 years old in good health. CDR3 DNA sequence: TGTGCCTGGAGTAAAACAGGCTACGAGCAGTACTTC. Residues: CAWSKTGYEQYF.